Following are 31 T cell receptor beta chains from one sample sequenced in a study of T cell responses to AZD1222 COVID-19 vaccine. Clones were read by immunoSEQ multiplex PCR, and TCRdb kept only the in-frame ones, dropping some. Here the sample spans some 130,000 clones, approximately 91% being singletons. This specimen consisted of peripheral blood, obtained 28 days after the second AZD1222 dose. The receptors here all came from an adult who received the AZD1222 COVID-19 vaccine.

The V and J genes are TRBV19 and TRBJ1-5, with D possibly being TRBD1 (5 bases). Trimming pared 5 bases from V and 2 bases from J, leaving 13 bases between. This CDR3 is built from 15 residues. Germline values: CDR1 LNHDA, CDR2 SQIVND (reference sequence). The CDR3 bases are TGTGCCAGTAGTGCTGACGGGGGAGGCAATCAGCCCCAGCATTTT. Protein product: CASSADGGGNQPQHF.

The chain uses TRBV5-1 and TRBJ2-1; D possibly corresponds to TRBD1 (6 bases). CDR3 length: 13 amino acids. V was cut by 5 bases and J by 2 bases, with 8 bases left in between. Germline V lookup: CDR1 SGHRS, CDR2 YFSETQ. Here the CDR3 DNA reads TGCGCCAGCAGACAGGGCGCCTACAATGAGCAGTTCTTC. It encodes CASRQGAYNEQFF.

The V and J genes are TRBV19 and TRBJ1-4; 8 bases are shared with TRBD1. V was pared by 10 bases and J by 6 bases, with 7 bases of the junction left unmatched. Germline V gene sequence: CDR1 LNHDA, CDR2 SQIVND (reference sequence). The CDR3 runs 13 residues. Here the CDR3 DNA reads TGTGCCACAAGCCAGGGGGCGGATGAAAAACTGTTTTTT. Its protein product is CATSQGADEKLFF. Full variable domain (missing parts from reference TRBV19 and TRBJ1-4): DGGITQSPKYLFRKEGQNVTLSCEQNLNHDAMYWYRQDPGQGLRLIYYSQIVNDFQKGDIAEGYSVSREKKESFPLTVTSAQKNPTAFYLCATSQGADEKLFFGSGTQLSVL.

The CDR3 region has the DNA TGTGCCAGCAGCTTAGGAACAGGGGTTAACTATGGCTACACCTTC. It specifies CASSLGTGVNYGYTF. The V and J genes are TRBV7-8 and TRBJ1-2; 7 bases are shared with TRBD1. This CDR3 is 15 amino acids long. J lost 1 base, V lost 1 base, and 3 bases had no gene match. Per the germline V gene, CDR1 is SGHVS and CDR2 is FQNEAQ.

CDR3 sequence reads: CASSFLQEAFF. The CDR3 DNA reads TGTGCCAGCAGTTTTCTACAGGAAGCTTTCTTT. This chain connects TRBV12-3 or TRBV12-4 to TRBJ1-1; D not certain. The CDR3 totals 11 residues. V lost 3 bases and J 8 bases, leaving 7 bases between the germline ends.

The chain recombines TRBV15 with TRBJ2-1; the D gene is possibly TRBD2 (7 bases). Germline V gene sequence: CDR1 LNHNV, CDR2 YYDKDF (reference sequence). V was cut by 0 bases and J by 6 bases, with 12 bases left in between. The CDR3 has 15 residues. For the CDR3, the DNA is TGTGCCACCAGCAGAGAAGGGGGGGCTGGCAATGAGCAGTTCTTC. This sequence encodes CATSREGGAGNEQFF.

The chain uses TRBV12-3 or TRBV12-4 and TRBJ1-4, with 7 bases identical to TRBD1. This CDR3 has 13 amino acids. The V gene end was trimmed by 6 bases and the J gene end by 5 bases; junction bases not matched to a gene: 3. CDR3 bases: TGTGCCAGCAGCTCACAGGGGAATGAAAAACTGTTTTTT. Protein product: CASSSQGNEKLFF.

V gene TRBV24-1 combines with J gene TRBJ2-3; 8 bases are shared with TRBD2. The CDR3 runs to 15 residues. The J segment lost 3 bases and the V segment lost 4 bases, leaving 5 bases of the junction unmatched. From germline, CDR1 is KGHDR and CDR2 SFDVKD. CDR3 in DNA: TGTGCCACCAGTGACTCCGGGACTAGAACAGATACGCAGTATTTT. As protein: CATSDSGTRTDTQYF.

The V call is TRBV18, the J call TRBJ1-5, with unresolved D. Germline V gene data show CDR1 as KGHSH and CDR2 as LQKENI. This CDR3 has 13 residues. Trimming removed 6 bases at V and 4 bases at J, with 10 bases between. CDR3 bases: TGTGCCAGCTCGGCAGGATCAAATCAGCCCCAGCATTTT. This gives the protein CASSAGSNQPQHF.

The chain recombines TRBV29-1 with TRBJ2-7, with D hard to call. Germline assignment: CDR1 SQVTM and CDR2 ANQGSEA. The CDR3 covers 13 residues. With 3 bases removed from V and 7 bases from J, the gap between germline ends came to 16 bases. The CDR3 spells CSVEDQRLKEQYF. The CDR3 bases are TGCAGCGTTGAGGATCAACGGCTGAAAGAGCAGTACTTC.

This clone occurred a few times. This sequence joins TRBV6-6 and TRBJ2-2; tentative D call: TRBD2 (5 bases). CDR1 and CDR2 from the germline V gene are MNHNY and SVGAGI (reference sequence). CDR3 length: 12 residues. Between the trimmed V and J ends, which lost 11 bases and 7 bases, there was a span of 14 bases. As DNA, the CDR3 is TGTGCCGGCCGAAGAGAGGGCGGGGAGCTGTTTTTT. Translating gives CAGRREGGELFF.

This clone was recorded once. The chain has TRBV3-1 (or the pseudogene TRBV3-2) and TRBJ2-5; TRBD2 aligns across 14 bases. The CDR3 length is 15 residues. Looked up from germline, CDR1 is LGHDT and CDR2 is YNNKEL (reference sequence). Trimming at V came to 1 base and at J to 5 bases, leaving 0 bases not matched to a gene. CDR3 DNA sequence: TGTGCCAGCAGCCAAGGGACTAGCGGGGGGGAGACCCAGTACTTC. It specifies CASSQGTSGGETQYF.

This chain joins TRBV27 and TRBJ2-2; 8 nucleotides match TRBD2. Germline V lookup: CDR1 MNHEY, CDR2 SMNVEV (reference sequence). The length of the CDR3 is 17 residues. With V trimmed by 1 base and J by 4 bases, 8 bases remained unmatched. The CDR3 DNA follows: TGTGCCAGCAGTTTATATCCGGGGGGGCTCGCCACCGGGGAGCTGTTTTTT. It is translated as CASSLYPGGLATGELFF.

The chain combines TRBV5-1 with TRBJ2-1; 7 positions match TRBD1. Looked up from germline, CDR1 is SGHRS and CDR2 is YFSETQ. This CDR3 comprises 17 residues. V gave up 3 bases and J gave up 0 bases; unmatched junction bases: 9. The CDR3 DNA reads as TGCGCCAGCAGCTCCATGGGACAGACGAGCTCCTACAATGAGCAGTTCTTC. Residues: CASSSMGQTSSYNEQFF.

J is TRBJ1-3 and V is TRBV6-5; D uncertain. The CDR3 covers 16 residues. Per germline, CDR1 MNHEY and CDR2 SVGAGI. V was cut by 2 bases and J by 0 bases, with 11 bases left in between. The CDR3 nucleotides are TGTGCCAGCAGTTACCGAGGCAGACCCTCTGGAAACACCATATATTTT. Translation: CASSYRGRPSGNTIYF.

The chain carries TRBV27 and TRBJ2-3; D tentatively reads TRBD1 or TRBD2 (5 bases each). This CDR3 is 15 amino acids long. CDR1 MNHEY and CDR2 SMNVEV come from the germline V gene (reference sequence). Trimming took 6 bases from V and 6 from J, leaving 19 bases between them. The DNA of the CDR3 is TGTGCCAGCAGCCTCCGGGGACCTCCGTCGGATACGCAGTATTTT. Amino acid sequence: CASSLRGPPSDTQYF.

J is TRBJ1-2 and V is TRBV5-1; weak D call: TRBD1 (5 bases). The CDR3 is 14 residues long. Trimming stripped 0 bases from V and 2 bases from J, with 8 bases between. Germline CDR1 and CDR2: SGHRS and YFSETQ. The CDR3 DNA follows: TGCGCCAGCAGCTTGGAAGGGGACAACTATGGCTACACCTTC. Translation: CASSLEGDNYGYTF.

This chain links TRBV7-3 with TRBJ2-1; 9 nucleotides line up with TRBD1. The junction had 4 bases not matched to a gene; V was cut back by 4 bases and J by 6 bases. This CDR3 has 14 amino acids. Per the germline V gene, CDR1 is SGHTA and CDR2 is FQGTGA. CDR3 bases: TGTGCCAGCAGCTCGGGACAGGGAGGCAATGAGCAGTTCTTC. Its translation: CASSSGQGGNEQFF.

This chain joins TRBV6-6 and TRBJ2-3, with 7 nucleotides matching TRBD2. The germline gives CDR1 MNHNY, CDR2 SVGAGI (reference sequence). J lost 2 bases, V lost 5 bases, and 7 bases had no gene match. The CDR3 is 15 amino acids. The CDR3 here is CASSPGTIYTDTQYF. In nucleotides, the CDR3 is TGTGCCAGCAGTCCCGGGACTATCTACACAGATACGCAGTATTTT.

This chain connects TRBV30 to TRBJ1-1, with a weak D call TRBD1 (5 bases). The germline V gene encodes CDR1 GTSNPN and CDR2 SVGIG (reference sequence). The length of the CDR3 is 14 residues. V lost 2 bases and J 3 bases, leaving 13 bases between the germline ends. CDR3 protein: CAWSIRDWDTEAFF. CDR3 nucleotide sequence: TGTGCCTGGAGTATCAGGGACTGGGACACTGAAGCTTTCTTT.

The rearrangement uses TRBV6-5 and TRBJ1-5; 11 nucleotides match TRBD1. Germline CDR1 MNHEY, CDR2 SVGAGI. CDR3 length: 14 residues. V trimming: 6 bases; J trimming: 7 bases; junction bases outside the gene matches: 5. The CDR3 spells CASSQGQGGQPQHF. As DNA, the CDR3 is TGTGCCAGCAGCCAGGGACAGGGGGGGCAGCCCCAGCATTTT.

V and J are TRBV30 and TRBJ1-3; D is unclear. Germline V gives CDR1 GTSNPN, CDR2 SVGIG (reference sequence). The CDR3 is 13 amino acids. Trimming took 5 bases from V and 0 from J, leaving 8 bases between them. CDR3 DNA: TGTGCCTGGGACACGAGCTCTGGAAACACCATATATTTT. It is translated as CAWDTSSGNTIYF.

This clone was recorded once. The genes are TRBV7-6 and TRBJ2-7; D is uncertain. V was pared by 3 bases and J by 2 bases, with 8 bases between. This CDR3 is 13 amino acids long. Germline CDR1 SGHVS, CDR2 FNYEAQ. CDR3 sequence reads: CASSFSDTYEQYF. CDR3 nucleotide sequence: TGTGCCAGCAGCTTCTCCGATACCTACGAGCAGTACTTC.

The genes are TRBV12-3 or TRBV12-4 and TRBJ2-5; D remains unclear. Deletions cut 6 bases from V and 5 bases from J, with 13 bases between. The CDR3 runs 13 residues. CDR3 residues: CASSLRLGETQYF. DNA for the CDR3: TGTGCCAGCAGCCTACGTCTGGGGGAGACCCAGTACTTC.

The gene calls are TRBV2 and TRBJ1-6, with a weak D call TRBD1 (5 bases). Germline assignment: CDR1 SNHLY and CDR2 FYNNEI. V lost 7 bases to trimming and J lost 11 bases, with 18 bases between them. CDR3 size: 14 residues. The CDR3 loop reads CASIAGQGGTPLHF. CDR3 nucleotides: TGTGCCAGCATCGCGGGGCAGGGTGGAACACCCCTCCACTTT.

The chain has TRBV7-8 and TRBJ2-1; D is possibly TRBD2 (5 bases). The germline V and J ends were trimmed by 10 bases and 1 base, with 20 bases remaining between them. Germline CDR1 reads SGHVS; CDR2 reads FQNEAQ. The CDR3 spans 16 residues. The CDR3 loop reads CATTDSTQPSYNEQFF. The DNA of the CDR3 is TGTGCCACCACGGACTCCACCCAACCTTCCTACAATGAGCAGTTCTTC.

The V and J genes are TRBV27 and TRBJ1-1; TRBD1 aligns across 8 bases. The CDR3 extends over 16 amino acids. Germline V gene data show CDR1 as MNHEY and CDR2 as SMNVEV (reference sequence). Trimming removed 4 bases from V and 1 base from J; junction bases left unmatched: 8. Here the CDR3 reads CASSWDRKTKNTEAFF. In DNA form, the CDR3 reads TGTGCCAGCAGTTGGGACAGGAAAACAAAGAACACTGAAGCTTTCTTT.

The J gene is TRBJ2-7, the V gene TRBV19; tentatively, D is TRBD1 (5 bases). Germline loops: CDR1 LNHDA, CDR2 SQIVND (reference sequence). This CDR3 spans 13 amino acids. V lost 7 bases and J lost 3, with 13 bases in between. CDR3 amino acids: CASIIGRVYEQYF. The DNA of the CDR3 is TGTGCCAGTATCATCGGCAGGGTCTACGAGCAGTACTTC.

The CDR3 sequence is CASSLHIPGTDEAFF. In nucleotides, the CDR3 is TGTGCCAGCAGCCTACATATCCCCGGGACCGATGAAGCTTTCTTT. J is TRBJ1-1 and V is TRBV6-5, with D maybe TRBD1 (5 bases). CDR1 and CDR2 (germline): MNHEY, SVGAGI. This CDR3 is built from 15 residues. V was shortened by 6 bases and J by 7 bases, with 21 bases between the two germline ends.

This chain connects TRBV19 to TRBJ2-1; D is uncertain. Trimming cost V 9 bases and J 8 bases, with 17 bases left between them. This CDR3 is built from 13 residues. Germline-derived CDR1 and CDR2 are LNHDA and SQIVND (reference sequence). The CDR3 region is CASTPTPYHEQFF. Here the CDR3 DNA reads TGTGCCAGCACACCGACCCCCTATCATGAGCAGTTCTTC.

This clone turned up a few times. The gene calls are TRBV5-8 and TRBJ1-5, with D possibly matching TRBD1 (5 bases). The V gene's germline CDR1 is SGHTS and CDR2 YDEGEE. The CDR3 consists of 14 residues. V was cut by 0 bases and J by 5 bases, with 9 bases left in between. CDR3 sequence reads: CASSLDGTHQPQHF. The CDR3 nucleotides read TGTGCCAGCAGCTTGGACGGGACCCATCAGCCCCAGCATTTT.